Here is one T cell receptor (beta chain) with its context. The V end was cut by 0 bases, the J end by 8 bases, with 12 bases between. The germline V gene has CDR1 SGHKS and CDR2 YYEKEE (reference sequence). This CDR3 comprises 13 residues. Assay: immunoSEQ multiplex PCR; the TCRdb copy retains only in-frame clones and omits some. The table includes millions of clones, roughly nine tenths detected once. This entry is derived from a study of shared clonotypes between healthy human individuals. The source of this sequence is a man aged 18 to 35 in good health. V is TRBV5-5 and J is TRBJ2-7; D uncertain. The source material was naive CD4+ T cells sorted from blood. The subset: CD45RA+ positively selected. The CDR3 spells CASSLVQIPQQYF. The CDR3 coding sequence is TGTGCCAGCAGCTTGGTGCAGATACCCCAGCAGTACTTC.